This T cell receptor beta chain comes out of a study of blood T cells in healthy people across ages. The CDR3 is made up of 15 amino acids. Germline values: CDR1 MGHRA, CDR2 YSYEKL. With V trimmed by 3 bases and J by 0 bases, 3 bases remained unmatched. In its sample, this clonotype was seen a few times. Its antigen is currently unknown. Alongside a J-beta primer mix, a sample-barcoded 5' primer served in a second PCR lasting roughly 7 to 11 cycles. TCRdb analysed the 5' RACE reads with MiXCR anew, one entry per CDR3 protein. This table has 1.5 million to 2 million distinct CDR3 sequences, about 35% appearing once. Study-level points and caveats: A roughly linear age-dependent decrease characterized TCR beta diversity per million T cells. There were more naive CD4+ cells and higher diversity in long-lived donors than in aged donors.

The origin of this receptor is a woman in her 30s in good health. The chain carries TRBV4-1 and TRBJ1-1; the match to TRBD1 covers 8 bases. The specimen sequenced was blood. The CDR3 protein is CASSQHRGVNTEAFF. As DNA, the CDR3 is TGCGCCAGCAGCCAGCACAGGGGGGTGAACACTGAAGCTTTCTTT.